The 28 T cell receptor beta chains below were found in one sample sequenced in a study of blood T cell repertoires in COVID-19. The protocol was immunoSEQ multiplex PCR, while the TCRdb copy is restricted to in-frame clones and leaves out a portion. The sample records under 170,000 clones, 80% to 90% being singletons. The material sequenced was peripheral blood. The source of these receptors is a man in his 70s with acute or convalescent COVID-19.

The chain employs TRBV7-2 and TRBJ2-5; 10 nucleotides align to TRBD1. After removal of 5 bases from V and 4 bases from J, the junction contained 7 bases not matched to a gene. Germline V gives CDR1 SGHTA, CDR2 FQGNSA. The CDR3 runs 15 residues. CDR3 sequence reads: CASSPRQGARETQYF. In DNA, the CDR3 is TGTGCCAGCAGCCCAAGACAGGGGGCCAGAGAGACCCAGTACTTC.

The chain recombines TRBV18 with TRBJ2-2; TRBD1 agrees at 7 bases. Unmatched junction bases numbered 7, after V lost 4 bases and J lost 2 bases. This CDR3 is built from 16 residues. Looked up from germline, CDR1 is KGHSH and CDR2 is LQKENI. CDR3 nucleotides: TGTGCCAGCTCACGACCGACAGGGACCAACACCGGGGAGCTGTTTTTT. This gives the protein CASSRPTGTNTGELFF.

J is TRBJ2-2 and V is TRBV28; D gene uncertain. Between the trimmed V and J ends, which lost 6 bases and 0 bases, there was a span of 8 bases. CDR1 MDHEN and CDR2 SYDVKM come from the germline V gene. The length of the CDR3 is 14 residues. In nucleotides, the CDR3 is TGTGCCAGCAGCCCCACAACGAACACCGGGGAGCTGTTTTTT. Translating gives CASSPTTNTGELFF. Full variable domain (rest looked up from reference TRBV28 and TRBJ2-2): DVKVTQSSRYLVKRTGEKVFLECVQDMDHENMFWYRQDPGLGLRLIYFSYDVKMKEKGDIPEGYSVSREKKERFSLILESASTNQTSMYLCASSPTTNTGELFFGEGSRLTVL.

In nucleotides, the CDR3 is TGTGCCAGCAGCATGACGCCGCCAGGGAGGGAGACCCAGTACTTC. Its protein product is CASSMTPPGRETQYF. The chain has TRBV7-9 and TRBJ2-5; maybe TRBD2 (6 bases). Germline V gene sequence: CDR1 SEHNR, CDR2 FQNEAQ (reference sequence). Deletions cut 5 bases from V and 5 bases from J, with 18 bases between. This CDR3 is 15 amino acids long.

The V call is TRBV27, the J call TRBJ2-7; 12 bases agree with TRBD2. The V gene's germline CDR1 is MNHEY and CDR2 SMNVEV (reference sequence). This CDR3 comprises 16 residues. The V and J ends lost 6 bases and 0 bases, in that order; junction bases with no gene match: 6. DNA for the CDR3: TGTGCCAGCAGCAGCCTAGCGGGAGGGCTCTCCTACGAGCAGTACTTC. Translating gives CASSSLAGGLSYEQYF.

The rearrangement links TRBV7-3 to TRBJ2-3, with 9 positions matching TRBD2. This CDR3 is 15 amino acids long. Germline lookup yields CDR1 SGHTA and CDR2 FQGTGA. The J segment lost 3 bases and the V segment lost 3 bases, leaving 4 bases of the junction unmatched. The CDR3 reads CASSFLAGETDTQYF. DNA of the CDR3: TGTGCCAGCAGCTTCTTAGCGGGAGAGACAGATACGCAGTATTTT.

This chain's CDR3 is CASSQEPPGTEPYEQYF. In DNA, the CDR3 is TGTGCCAGCAGCCAGGAACCCCCCGGGACAGAACCTTACGAGCAGTACTTC. The rearrangement joins TRBV4-2 to TRBJ2-7, with TRBD1 matching 7 bases. V lost 3 bases, J lost 4 bases, and 15 bases stayed unmatched. Germline loops: CDR1 LGHNA, CDR2 YNFKEQ. CDR3 size: 17 residues.

The chain carries TRBV9 and TRBJ1-2; D is unclear. This CDR3 has 13 amino acids. Looked up from germline, CDR1 is SGDLS and CDR2 is YYNGEE. The V and J ends lost 1 base and 4 bases respectively, with 8 bases between them. CDR3 sequence (DNA): TGTGCCAGCAGCGTAAGGTTAGCCTATGGCTACACCTTC. Encoded protein: CASSVRLAYGYTF.

The chain uses TRBV5-1 and TRBJ2-1, with 13 nucleotides matching TRBD2. The CDR3 covers 15 residues. V lost 3 bases to trimming and J lost 8 bases; unmatched junction nucleotides: 5. In germline, CDR1 is SGHRS, CDR2 YFSETQ. The CDR3 sequence is CASSSPGLAGYEQFF. CDR3 DNA sequence: TGCGCCAGCAGCTCGCCGGGACTAGCGGGATATGAGCAGTTCTTC.

This clone has only a few counts. V gene TRBV7-3 combines with J gene TRBJ1-3, with 10 bases identical to TRBD1. The CDR3 is made up of 15 amino acids. Looked up from germline, CDR1 is SGHTA and CDR2 is FQGTGA. Unmatched junction bases numbered 4, after V lost 5 bases and J lost 3 bases. The CDR3 spells CASSRTGGFGNTIYF. Written as DNA, the CDR3 is TGTGCCAGCAGCCGGACAGGGGGGTTTGGAAACACCATATATTTT.

The V call is TRBV7-8, the J call TRBJ2-7; 7 positions agree with TRBD1. Unmatched junction bases numbered 6, after V lost 5 bases and J lost 2 bases. Germline CDR1 reads SGHVS; CDR2 reads FQNEAQ. CDR3 size: 14 residues. CDR3 sequence: CASSPDRVAYEQYF. The CDR3 DNA follows: TGTGCCAGCAGCCCTGACAGGGTCGCCTACGAGCAGTACTTC.

The chain recombines TRBV6-5 with TRBJ1-2; TRBD1 matches at 8 bases. The CDR3 contains 15 residues. The germline CDR1 and CDR2 sequences are MNHEY and SVGAGI. V lost 5 bases, J lost 8 bases, and 13 bases stayed unmatched. CDR3 sequence reads: CASSLHKDRVRGYTF. CDR3 coding DNA: TGTGCCAGCAGTCTTCACAAGGACAGGGTCCGGGGCTACACCTTC.

The CDR3 protein is CSAVPSGGQETQYF. In DNA form, the CDR3 reads TGCAGCGCCGTGCCCAGTGGGGGGCAAGAGACCCAGTACTTC. V usage is TRBV29-1 and J usage is TRBJ2-5; TRBD2 is a possible D gene (6 bases). CDR3 length: 14 amino acids. V lost 7 bases, J lost 2 bases, and 17 bases lay in between. Germline loops: CDR1 SQVTM, CDR2 ANQGSEA. The complete variable domain, with remaining parts taken from reference TRBV29-1 and TRBJ2-5, reads SAVISQKPSRDICQRGTSLTIQCQVDSQVTMMFWYRQQPGQSLTLIATANQGSEATYESGFVIDKFPISRPNLTFSTLTVSNMSPEDSSIYLCSAVPSGGQETQYFGPGTRLLVL.

The V and J genes are TRBV7-9 and TRBJ2-2; D may be TRBD1 (5 bases). This CDR3 contains 12 residues. The germline CDR1 and CDR2 sequences are SEHNR and FQNEAQ (reference sequence). V was cut by 6 bases and J by 5 bases, with 7 bases left in between. CDR3 DNA sequence: TGTGCCAGCAGTTCAGGGACCGGGGAGCTGTTTTTT. Its protein product is CASSSGTGELFF.

The CDR3 reads CASSLDREEKLFF. For the CDR3, the DNA is TGTGCCAGCAGTTTGGACAGGGAGGAAAAACTGTTTTTT. This chain uses TRBV6-5 with TRBJ1-4; 8 bases align to TRBD1. CDR1 is MNHEY and CDR2 is SVGAGI in the germline V gene. The CDR3 spans 13 residues. Unmatched junction bases numbered 3, after V lost 4 bases and J lost 8 bases.

The chain combines TRBV7-8 with TRBJ2-2; D possibly corresponds to TRBD2 (6 bases). Trimming took off 2 bases at V and 3 bases at J, with 10 bases between the two ends. The germline V gene encodes CDR1 SGHVS and CDR2 FQNEAQ. The CDR3 runs to 15 residues. This chain's CDR3 is CASSLSGVDTGELFF. The CDR3 bases are TGTGCCAGCAGCTTATCGGGGGTCGACACCGGGGAGCTGTTTTTT.

The rearrangement joins TRBV28 to TRBJ2-7, with TRBD1 as a possible D gene (5 bases). The CDR3 contains 14 residues. Trimming pared 1 base from V and 1 base from J, leaving 8 bases between. Germline loops: CDR1 MDHEN, CDR2 SYDVKM. CDR3 sequence: CASSLSQVSYEQYF. Written as DNA, the CDR3 is TGTGCCAGCAGTTTATCACAGGTTTCCTACGAGCAGTACTTC.

The chain combines TRBV7-2 with TRBJ2-1; 11 nucleotides align to TRBD1. Germline V lookup: CDR1 SGHTA, CDR2 FQGNSA. Unmatched junction bases numbered 5, after V lost 4 bases and J lost 9 bases. The CDR3 contains 14 residues. Here the CDR3 reads CASSSRTGGVEQFF. The CDR3 DNA reads TGTGCCAGCAGCTCTCGGACAGGGGGCGTTGAGCAGTTCTTC.

The V call is TRBV29-1, the J call TRBJ2-3; perhaps TRBD1 as D (5 bases). This CDR3 spans 12 amino acids. Trimming removed 8 bases from V and 5 bases from J, with 14 bases in between. Germline V gene data show CDR1 as SQVTM and CDR2 as ANQGSEA. DNA of the CDR3: TGCAGCACCCCCGGAAGGGGAGATACGCAGTATTTT. This gives the protein CSTPGRGDTQYF.

V is TRBV27 and J is TRBJ1-2, with 7 nucleotides matching TRBD1. The V gene end was trimmed by 5 bases and the J gene end by 3 bases; junction bases not matched to a gene: 18. From germline, CDR1 is MNHEY and CDR2 SMNVEV (reference sequence). The CDR3 is 18 residues long. The CDR3 DNA sequence: TGTGCCAGCAGTAATCACGACAGGGATCCGCGCGGCGACTATGGCTACACCTTC. This codes for CASSNHDRDPRGDYGYTF.

Only one count was recorded for this clone. This rearrangement joins TRBV28 to TRBJ1-4; TRBD1 matches at 8 bases. In germline, CDR1 is MDHEN, CDR2 SYDVKM. V shed 6 bases and J 7 bases; nucleotides not matched to a gene: 7. The CDR3 consists of 14 residues. CDR3 residues: CASRMDRAAEKLFF. As DNA, the CDR3 is TGTGCCAGCAGGATGGACAGGGCGGCTGAAAAACTGTTTTTT.

This clone was picked up one time. The rearrangement joins TRBV5-4 to TRBJ1-6; D call uncertain. This CDR3 comprises 14 residues. CDR1 SGHNT and CDR2 YYREEE come from the germline V gene (reference sequence). V was shortened by 4 bases and J by 9 bases, with 14 bases between the two germline ends. The CDR3 DNA reads TGTGCCAGCAGCCAAGCCCTGGTTGGTTCACCCCTCCACTTT. Amino acids: CASSQALVGSPLHF.

The rearrangement uses TRBV28 and TRBJ2-3; TRBD2 matches 9 bases. This CDR3 comprises 15 residues. From germline, CDR1 is MDHEN and CDR2 SYDVKM. V shed 2 bases and J 7 bases; nucleotides not matched to a gene: 7. The CDR3 DNA sequence: TGTGCCAGCAGTTTAGGGCGGGAGGGCCGAAATACGCAGTATTTT. It is translated as CASSLGREGRNTQYF. Combining the CDR3 with reference TRBV28 and TRBJ2-3 gives the whole variable domain DVKVTQSSRYLVKRTGEKVFLECVQDMDHENMFWYRQDPGLGLRLIYFSYDVKMKEKGDIPEGYSVSREKKERFSLILESASTNQTSMYLCASSLGREGRNTQYFGPGTRLTVL.

For the CDR3, the DNA is TGTGCCAGCAACAAGATGACAGGGGGTAAAGAGACCCAGTACTTC. Translated: CASNKMTGGKETQYF. The chain employs TRBV2 and TRBJ2-5; 9 nucleotides align to TRBD1. With 7 bases clipped from V and 3 bases from J, the junction kept 9 bases outside the gene matches. The CDR3 sequence is 15 residues long. Germline V CDR1 and CDR2: SNHLY, FYNNEI.

This clone was detected only a few times. The V and J genes are TRBV28 and TRBJ2-1, with 11 nucleotides matching TRBD2. Germline loops: CDR1 MDHEN, CDR2 SYDVKM. The J segment lost 1 base and the V segment lost 8 bases, leaving 4 bases of the junction unmatched. CDR3 length: 15 amino acids. The CDR3 nucleotides are TGTGCCAGCTTAGCGGGAGGGCCGTCCTACAATGAGCAGTTCTTC. Encoded protein: CASLAGGPSYNEQFF.

This clone was counted between two and nine times. J is TRBJ1-4 and V is TRBV5-1, with D possibly matching TRBD1 (6 bases). Trimming stripped 0 bases from V and 5 bases from J, with 11 bases between. Germline V gene sequence: CDR1 SGHRS, CDR2 YFSETQ. The CDR3 runs to 15 residues. The CDR3 region has the DNA TGCGCCAGCAGCTTGGGGACAGAGAGGAATGAAAAACTGTTTTTT. Its translation: CASSLGTERNEKLFF.

The chain employs TRBV6-2 or TRBV6-3 and TRBJ2-7, with a weak D call TRBD1 (6 bases). The germline V gene has CDR1 MNHEY and CDR2 SVGEGT. This CDR3 contains 13 residues. Trimming cost V 6 bases and J 5 bases, with 14 bases left between them. The CDR3 bases are TGTGCCAGCAGCCACCGGGACACCGACGAGCAGTACTTC. It specifies CASSHRDTDEQYF.

V is TRBV28 and J is TRBJ2-6; tentatively, D is TRBD1 (5 bases). Trimming shortened V by 7 bases and J by 0 bases, and 13 bases separated the two germline ends. CDR3 length: 16 amino acids. Germline values: CDR1 MDHEN, CDR2 SYDVKM. The CDR3 region is CASTSQGFSGANVLTF. The DNA for the CDR3 is TGTGCCAGCACCTCTCAGGGTTTCTCTGGGGCCAACGTCCTGACTTTC.